Detailed here is one T cell receptor (beta chain). These data belong to a study of CD8 T cells in Susac syndrome. Reverse transcription of roughly 0.5 to 1 ug RNA was carried out with random hexamers. TCRdb called the immunoSEQ multiplex PCR reads again in MiXCR, with one record for every CDR3 protein. Among about 300,000 distinct CDR3 sequences listed, 89% were seen once. CDR1 and CDR2 from the germline V gene are LGHNA and YNFKEQ. The length of the CDR3 is 13 residues. Trimming took 4 bases from V and 7 from J, leaving 14 bases between them. This chain joins TRBV4-2 and TRBJ2-7; D remains ambiguous. The sequence came from a human donor with multiple sclerosis. Sequencing was performed on CD8+ T cells from PBMCs. For the CDR3, the DNA is TGTGCCAGCAGCCCTGAGACTTTCATGGAGCAGTACTTC. This codes for CASSPETFMEQYF.